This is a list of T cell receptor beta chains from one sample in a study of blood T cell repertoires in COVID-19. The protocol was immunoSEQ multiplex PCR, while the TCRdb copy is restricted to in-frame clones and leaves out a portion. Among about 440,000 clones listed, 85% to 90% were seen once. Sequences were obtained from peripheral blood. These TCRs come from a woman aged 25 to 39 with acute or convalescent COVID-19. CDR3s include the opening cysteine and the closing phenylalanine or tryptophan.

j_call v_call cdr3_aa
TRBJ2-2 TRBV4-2 CASSPGSNTGELFF
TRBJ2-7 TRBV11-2 CASSLGTSGDYEQYF
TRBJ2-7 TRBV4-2 CASSQDGPGGMYEQYF
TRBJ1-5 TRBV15 CATSRDDYTVNSNQPQHF
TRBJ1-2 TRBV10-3 CAISSQDRGRYGYTF
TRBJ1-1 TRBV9 CASGRGGNTEAFF
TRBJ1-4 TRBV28 CASSFGGFVEKLFF
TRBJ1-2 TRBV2 CASSEALTGNYGYTF
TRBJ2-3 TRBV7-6 CASSSAGGLRDTQYF
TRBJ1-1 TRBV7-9 CASSFLSIMNTEAFF